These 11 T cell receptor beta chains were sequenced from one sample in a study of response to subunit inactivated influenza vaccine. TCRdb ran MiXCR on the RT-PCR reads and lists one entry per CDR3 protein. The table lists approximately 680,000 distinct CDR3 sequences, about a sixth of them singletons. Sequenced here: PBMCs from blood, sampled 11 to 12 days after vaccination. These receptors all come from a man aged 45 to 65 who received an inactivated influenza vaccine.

The CDR3 DNA reads TGCAGTGCTAGAGTAGTCGACGGGACCCAAACCTACGAGCAGTACTTC. It specifies CSARVVDGTQTYEQYF. V usage is TRBV20-1 and J usage is TRBJ2-7; D is possibly TRBD1 or TRBD2 (5 bases each). CDR1 is DFQATT, CDR2 SNEGSKA, per germline (reference sequence). The CDR3 runs to 16 residues. V was trimmed by 1 base and J by 2 bases, leaving 18 bases between them.

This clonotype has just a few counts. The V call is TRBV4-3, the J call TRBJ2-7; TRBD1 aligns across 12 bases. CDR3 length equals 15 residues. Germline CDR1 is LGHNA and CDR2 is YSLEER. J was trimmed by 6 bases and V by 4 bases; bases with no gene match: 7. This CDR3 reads CASSRTGQGAGEQYF. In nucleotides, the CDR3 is TGCGCCAGCAGCCGAACGGGACAGGGGGCTGGCGAGCAGTACTTC.

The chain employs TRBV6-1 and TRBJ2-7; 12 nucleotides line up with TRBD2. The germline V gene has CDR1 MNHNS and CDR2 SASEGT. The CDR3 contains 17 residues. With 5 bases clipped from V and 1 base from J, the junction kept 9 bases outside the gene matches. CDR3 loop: CASSRPTSGGLSYEQYF. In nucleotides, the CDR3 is TGTGCCAGCAGTCGACCGACTAGCGGGGGCCTTTCCTACGAGCAGTACTTC.

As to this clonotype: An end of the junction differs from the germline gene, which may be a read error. The CDR3 bases are TGCAGCGTCAAAAAAGGCGTCGGAATCCAAGATACCCAGTACTTC. Protein sequence: CSVKKGVGIQDTQYF. The chain joins TRBV29-1 to TRBJ2-5; D unclear. The CDR3 totals 15 residues. The germline V gene encodes CDR1 SQVTM and CDR2 ANQGSEA.

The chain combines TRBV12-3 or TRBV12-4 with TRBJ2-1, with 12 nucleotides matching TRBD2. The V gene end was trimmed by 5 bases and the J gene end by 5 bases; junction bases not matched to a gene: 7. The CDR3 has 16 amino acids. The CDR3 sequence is CASSPLAGGPNNEQFF. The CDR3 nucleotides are TGTGCCAGCAGTCCTCTAGCGGGGGGGCCTAACAATGAGCAGTTCTTC.

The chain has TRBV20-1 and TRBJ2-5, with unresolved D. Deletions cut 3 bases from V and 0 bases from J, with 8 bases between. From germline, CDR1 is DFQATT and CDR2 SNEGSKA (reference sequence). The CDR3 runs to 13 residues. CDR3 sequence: CSARSTHQETQYF. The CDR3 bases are TGCAGTGCTAGGTCGACACACCAAGAGACCCAGTACTTC.

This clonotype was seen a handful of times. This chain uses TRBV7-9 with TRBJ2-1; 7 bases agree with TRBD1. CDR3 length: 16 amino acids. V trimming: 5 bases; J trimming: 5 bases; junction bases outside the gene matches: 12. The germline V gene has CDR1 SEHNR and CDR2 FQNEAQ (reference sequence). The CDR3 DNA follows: TGTGCCAGCAGCCACAACAGGGGCCGAACTCACAATGAGCAGTTCTTC. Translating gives CASSHNRGRTHNEQFF.

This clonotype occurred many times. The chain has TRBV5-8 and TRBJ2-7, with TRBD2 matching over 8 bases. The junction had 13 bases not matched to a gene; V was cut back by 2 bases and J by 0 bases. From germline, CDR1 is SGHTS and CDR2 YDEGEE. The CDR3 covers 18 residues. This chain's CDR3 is CASSLPLAGGFGSYEQYF. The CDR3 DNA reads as TGTGCCAGCAGCTTACCCCTGGCGGGAGGTTTCGGCTCCTACGAGCAGTACTTC.

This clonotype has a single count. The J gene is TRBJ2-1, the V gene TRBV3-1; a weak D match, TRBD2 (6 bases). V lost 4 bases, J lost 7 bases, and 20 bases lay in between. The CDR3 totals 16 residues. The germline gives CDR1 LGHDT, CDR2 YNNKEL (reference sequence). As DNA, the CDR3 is TGTGCCAGCAGCCGGGCGGGGCCGCTTAGGAGGAATGAGCAGTTCTTC. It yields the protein CASSRAGPLRRNEQFF.

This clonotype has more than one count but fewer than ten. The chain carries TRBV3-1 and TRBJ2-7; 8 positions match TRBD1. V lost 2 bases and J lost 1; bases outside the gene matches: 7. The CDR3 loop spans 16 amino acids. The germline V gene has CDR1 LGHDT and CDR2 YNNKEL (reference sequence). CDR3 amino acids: CASSQYPGQASYEQYF. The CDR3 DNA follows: TGTGCCAGCAGCCAATATCCGGGACAGGCATCCTACGAGCAGTACTTC.

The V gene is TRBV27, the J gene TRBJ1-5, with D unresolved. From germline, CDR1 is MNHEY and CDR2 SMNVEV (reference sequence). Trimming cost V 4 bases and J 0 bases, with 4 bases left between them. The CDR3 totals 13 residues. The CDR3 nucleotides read TGTGCCAGCAGTTGGTATAGCAATCAGCCCCAGCATTTT. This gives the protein CASSWYSNQPQHF.